These T cell receptor beta chains were read from a single sample in a study of blood T cell repertoires in COVID-19. Assay: immunoSEQ multiplex PCR; the TCRdb copy retains only in-frame clones and omits some. The data contain some 120,000 clones, about 83% of them seen just once; the ten biggest clones take up 5.5% to 6%. Sequencing was done on a sample of peripheral blood. These TCRs come from a man aged 80 or over with active or convalescent COVID-19. CDR3s include the opening cysteine and the closing phenylalanine or tryptophan. The D gene is left open where the match is weak. Size values are once, few and many counts, or a class for expanded clones, and some rows have none.

size | D | J | V | DNA | CDR3
. | . | TRBJ1-6 | TRBV7-9 | TGTGCCAGCAGCTCCACTTTGCTGGGGGCGCTTAATTCACCCCTCCACTTT | CASSSTLLGALNSPLHF
. | TRBD2 | TRBJ2-1 | TRBV6-5 | TGTGCCAGCAGTACCCGGGACTACGACAATGAGCAGTTCTTC | CASSTRDYDNEQFF
. | . | TRBJ2-4 | TRBV30 | TGTGCCTGGACATGGGGCCTTCAAAACATTCAGTACTTC | CAWTWGLQNIQYF
. | . | TRBJ2-7 | TRBV7-9 | TGTGCCAGCAGTTCTGACCCGGACTATAACGAGCAGTACTTC | CASSSDPDYNEQYF
. | TRBD2 | TRBJ2-7 | TRBV7-8 | TGTGCCAGCAGCTTAGTGGGACTAGATCTTCATGACTCCTACGAGCAGTACTTC | CASSLVGLDLHDSYEQYF
. | . | TRBJ1-5 | TRBV4-2 | TGTGCCAGCAGATCATCTTTTGGGACCCGGGGGGAGCCCCAGCATTTT | CASRSSFGTRGEPQHF
. | TRBD1 | TRBJ1-1 | TRBV7-9 | TGTGCCAGCAGCTTCCCAGGGGGAGGGAACACTGAAGCTTTCTTT | CASSFPGGGNTEAFF
. | . | TRBJ2-1 | TRBV27 | TGTGCCAGCAGTTCCCGCCCTCTTCGGGATGAGCAGTTCTTC | CASSSRPLRDEQFF
. | . | TRBJ2-5 | TRBV4-3 | TGCGCCAGCAGCCAAGACCAGGGTTTTGCGGAGACCCAGTACTTC | CASSQDQGFAETQYF
once | . | TRBJ1-2 | TRBV7-9 | TGTGCCAGCAGCTTATTGAGACAGCCACATGGCTACACCTTC | CASSLLRQPHGYTF
. | . | TRBJ1-3 | TRBV7-2 | TGTGCCAGCAGCTCGGGACAACCTGGAAACACCATATATTTT | CASSSGQPGNTIYF
medium-sized | TRBD2 | TRBJ2-7 | TRBV5-4 | TGTGCCAGCAGCTTTGGGGAGGGGATTCGCGAGCAGTACTTC | CASSFGEGIREQYF
. | . | TRBJ1-1 | TRBV6-5 | TGTGCCACCTCACCCCAGGGATGGGGCACTGAAGCTTTCTTT | CATSPQGWGTEAFF
. | . | TRBJ2-3 | TRBV2 | TGTGCCAGCAGTGAATTAGGGGGTACGCAGTATTTT | CASSELGGTQYF
once | . | TRBJ1-1 | TRBV7-3 | TGTGCCAGCAGCTTAACAGGGGGCACTGAAGCTTTCTTT | CASSLTGGTEAFF
. | . | TRBJ2-4 | TRBV19 | TGTGCCAGTAGTATCGAAGGCGGGGAAAACATTCAGTACTTC | CASSIEGGENIQYF
. | . | TRBJ2-1 | TRBV7-3 | TGTGCCAGCAGCTTAATCGGCACTAGTCGGGAGCAGTTCTTC | CASSLIGTSREQFF
. | . | TRBJ2-2 | TRBV11-2 | TGTGCCAGCAGCTTAGATACAGGGTACACCGGGGAGCTGTTTTTT | CASSLDTGYTGELFF
. | TRBD1 | TRBJ2-2 | TRBV18 | TGTGCCAGCGGACAGGGGGCTGGCGGGGAGCTGTTTTTT | CASGQGAGGELFF
. | TRBD2 | TRBJ2-3 | TRBV18 | TGTGCCAGCTCCACGGGGCTAGCGGGGATAGATACGCAGTATTTT | CASSTGLAGIDTQYF
. | . | TRBJ2-5 | TRBV2 | TGTGCCAGCGAGGAATACGGGAGCTCCGACGGAGAGACCCAGTACTTC | CASEEYGSSDGETQYF
. | TRBD1 | TRBJ2-7 | TRBV27 | TGTGCCAGCAGTTTATCTGGCCGACAGGGGGACTACGAGCAGTACTTC | CASSLSGRQGDYEQYF
. | TRBD2 | TRBJ2-7 | TRBV5-1 | TGCGCCAGCAGCCCCGGACTAGCCAAGAGGTCCTACGAGCAGTACTTC | CASSPGLAKRSYEQYF
. | . | TRBJ2-2 | TRBV11-3 | TGTGCCAGCAGCTTAGGACAGAACACCGGGGAGCTGTTTTTT | CASSLGQNTGELFF
few | . | TRBJ1-2 | TRBV6-5 | TGTGCCAGCAGTTACCCCCAGGGATCTAACTATGGCTACACCTTC | CASSYPQGSNYGYTF
. | . | TRBJ2-7 | TRBV4-3 | TGCGCCAGCAGCCAAGAAACAGGACACTCCTACGAGCAGTACTTC | CASSQETGHSYEQYF
. | . | TRBJ2-2 | TRBV9 | TGTGCCAGCAGCGCTACACAGGTTAGAGTGGACACCGGGGAGCTGTTTTTT | CASSATQVRVDTGELFF
. | . | TRBJ2-5 | TRBV7-2 | TGTGCCAGCAGCTTCGGACTCCCGAAAGGAGAGACCCAGTACTTC | CASSFGLPKGETQYF
. | . | TRBJ1-2 | TRBV5-5 | TGTGCCAGCAGCTTCTGGGCAGGGGATGGCTACACCTTC | CASSFWAGDGYTF
. | TRBD1 | TRBJ1-1 | TRBV19 | TGTGCCAGTAGTCCCGGGACAGGGCACACTGAAGCTTTCTTT | CASSPGTGHTEAFF
. | . | TRBJ1-5 | TRBV5-6 | TGTGCCAGCAGCTTGGATCATAGCAATCAGCCCCAGCATTTT | CASSLDHSNQPQHF
. | TRBD2 | TRBJ2-1 | TRBV4-2 | TGTGCCAGCAGCCATCGCGGGGGGCAGAACTCCTACAATGAGCAGTTCTTC | CASSHRGGQNSYNEQFF